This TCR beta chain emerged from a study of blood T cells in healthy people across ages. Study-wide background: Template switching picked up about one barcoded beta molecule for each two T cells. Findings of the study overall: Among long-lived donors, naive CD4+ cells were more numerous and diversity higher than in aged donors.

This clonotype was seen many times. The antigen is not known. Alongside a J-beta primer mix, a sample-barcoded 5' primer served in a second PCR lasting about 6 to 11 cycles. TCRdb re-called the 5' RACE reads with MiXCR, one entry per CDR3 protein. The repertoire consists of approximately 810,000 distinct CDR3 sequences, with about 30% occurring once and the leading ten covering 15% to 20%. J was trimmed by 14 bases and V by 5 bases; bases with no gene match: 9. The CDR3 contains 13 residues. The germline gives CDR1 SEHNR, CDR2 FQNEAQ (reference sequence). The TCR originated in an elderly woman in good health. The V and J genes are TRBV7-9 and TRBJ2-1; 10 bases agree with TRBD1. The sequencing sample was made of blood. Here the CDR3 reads CASSMGQGRYEFF. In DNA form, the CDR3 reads TGTGCCAGCAGCATGGGACAGGGGAGATATGAGTTCTTC.